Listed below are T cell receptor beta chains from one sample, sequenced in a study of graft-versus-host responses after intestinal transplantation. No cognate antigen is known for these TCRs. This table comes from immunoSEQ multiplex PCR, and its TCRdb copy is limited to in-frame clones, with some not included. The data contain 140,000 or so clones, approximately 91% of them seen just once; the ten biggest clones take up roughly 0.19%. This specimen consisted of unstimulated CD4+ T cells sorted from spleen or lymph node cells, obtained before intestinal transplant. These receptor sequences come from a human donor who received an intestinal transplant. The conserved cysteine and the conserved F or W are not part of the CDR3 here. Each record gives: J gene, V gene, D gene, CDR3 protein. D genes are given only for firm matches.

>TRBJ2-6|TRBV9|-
ASSVPGRSGANVLT
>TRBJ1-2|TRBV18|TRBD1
ASSPRQGPEGGYT
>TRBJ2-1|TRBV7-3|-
ASSYRGSLPDEQF
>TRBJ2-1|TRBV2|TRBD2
ASRISSGRANEQF
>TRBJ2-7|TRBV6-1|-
ASSEVGLKYEQY
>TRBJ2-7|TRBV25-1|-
ASTGARSGEQY
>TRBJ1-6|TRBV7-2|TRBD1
ASSSRQGGNSPLH
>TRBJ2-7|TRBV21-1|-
ASSKTSGKSYEQY
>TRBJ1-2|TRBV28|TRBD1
ASTIQGALYGYT
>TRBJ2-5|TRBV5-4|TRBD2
ASSLAASGKETQY
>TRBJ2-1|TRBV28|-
ASSNRKRGGGGNEQF
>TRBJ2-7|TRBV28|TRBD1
ASSLISGQGRYEQY
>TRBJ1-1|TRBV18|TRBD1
ASSPSGTGLSDTEAF
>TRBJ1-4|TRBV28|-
ASSPSAYGGANEKLF
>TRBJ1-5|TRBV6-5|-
ASSELNQPQH
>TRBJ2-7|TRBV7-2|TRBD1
ASSLEGQPLYEQY
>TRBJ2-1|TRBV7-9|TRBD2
ASSPLAGVLNEQF
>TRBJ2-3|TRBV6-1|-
ASSDIGLAGTQY
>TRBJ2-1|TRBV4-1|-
ASSPSGVSNNEQF
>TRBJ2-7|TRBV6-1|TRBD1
ATNRGRADEQY
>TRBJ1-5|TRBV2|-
ASSLHNPGPTSNQPQH
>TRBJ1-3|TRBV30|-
AWRGWGVSGNTIY
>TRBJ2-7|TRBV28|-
ASSLPWPPYEQY
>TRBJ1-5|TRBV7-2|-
ASSPYGRGNQPQH
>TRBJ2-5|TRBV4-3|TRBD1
ASSQGQGVAQY
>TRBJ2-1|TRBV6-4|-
ASSDPWGRAGWFSYNEQF
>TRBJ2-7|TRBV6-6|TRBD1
ASSPLGTGEHYEQY
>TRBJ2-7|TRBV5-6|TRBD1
ASSLDVRTGGRYEQY
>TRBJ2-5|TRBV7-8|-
ASSPWEETQY
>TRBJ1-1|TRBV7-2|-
ASSLVQVTEAF
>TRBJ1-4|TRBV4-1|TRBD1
ASSQIDRVLEKLF
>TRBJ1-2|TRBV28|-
ASSSPGEGGYGYT
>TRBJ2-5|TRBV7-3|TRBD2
ASSLTLLAGGVTETQY
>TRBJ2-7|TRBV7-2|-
ASSSLVENFGEQY
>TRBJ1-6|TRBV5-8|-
ASSAGTGSKRKNSPLH
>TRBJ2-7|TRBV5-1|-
ASSRTDYEQY
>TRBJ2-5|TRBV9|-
ASSTSEGEGLFVETQY
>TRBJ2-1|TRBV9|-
ASSVGLRRQGGYNEQF
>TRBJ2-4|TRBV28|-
ASSQPTGAKNIQY
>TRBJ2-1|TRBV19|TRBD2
ASSIGGLAGVVGNEQF
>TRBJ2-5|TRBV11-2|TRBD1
ASSTRTGQETQY
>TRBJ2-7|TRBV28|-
ASRRPANYEQY
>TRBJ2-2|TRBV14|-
ASSQGTGELF